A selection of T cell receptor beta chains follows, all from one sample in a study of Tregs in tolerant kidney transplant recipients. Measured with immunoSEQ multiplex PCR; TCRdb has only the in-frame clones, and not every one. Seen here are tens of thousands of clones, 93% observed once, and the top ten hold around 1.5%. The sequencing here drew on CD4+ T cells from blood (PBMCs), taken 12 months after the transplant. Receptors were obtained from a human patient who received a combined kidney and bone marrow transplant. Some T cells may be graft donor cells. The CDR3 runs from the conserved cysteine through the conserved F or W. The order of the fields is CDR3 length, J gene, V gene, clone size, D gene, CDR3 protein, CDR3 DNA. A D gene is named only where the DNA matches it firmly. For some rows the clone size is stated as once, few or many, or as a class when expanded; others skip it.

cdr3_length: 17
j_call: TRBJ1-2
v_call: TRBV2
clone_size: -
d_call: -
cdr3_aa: CASRKFGDSHRVYGYTF
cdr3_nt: TGTGCCAGCAGGAAGTTCGGAGATTCCCACAGGGTCTATGGCTACACCTTC

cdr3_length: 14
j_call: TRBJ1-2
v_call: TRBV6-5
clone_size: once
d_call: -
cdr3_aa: CASSYSPRGYGYTF
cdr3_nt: TGTGCCAGCAGTTACTCCCCACGGGGTTATGGCTACACCTTC

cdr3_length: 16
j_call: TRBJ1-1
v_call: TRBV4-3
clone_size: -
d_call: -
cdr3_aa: CASSLKHGQGNTEAFF
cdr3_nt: TGCGCCAGCAGTCTCAAACATGGCCAGGGGAACACTGAAGCTTTCTTT

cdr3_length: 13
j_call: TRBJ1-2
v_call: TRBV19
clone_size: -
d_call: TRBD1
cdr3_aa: CASSPTGGNGYTF
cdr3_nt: TGTGCCAGTAGTCCCACAGGGGGCAATGGCTACACCTTC

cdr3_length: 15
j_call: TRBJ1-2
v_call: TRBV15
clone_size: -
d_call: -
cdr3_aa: CATSRDPETTYGYTF
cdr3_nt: TGTGCCACCAGCAGAGATCCCGAGACAACATACGGCTACACCTTC

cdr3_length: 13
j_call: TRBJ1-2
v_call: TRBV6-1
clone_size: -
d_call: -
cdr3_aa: CASSEQRLYGYTF
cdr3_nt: TGTGCCAGCAGTGAACAGCGCCTCTATGGCTACACCTTC

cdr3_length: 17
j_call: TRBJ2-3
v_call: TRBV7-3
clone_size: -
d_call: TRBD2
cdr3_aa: CASSSFGLAGGGDTQYF
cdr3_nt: TGTGCCAGCAGCTCCTTCGGACTAGCGGGAGGGGGGGATACGCAGTATTTT

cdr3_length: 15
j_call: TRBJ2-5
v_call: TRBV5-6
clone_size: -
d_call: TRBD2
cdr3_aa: CASSFVISGEETQYF
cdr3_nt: TGTGCCAGCAGCTTTGTTATCAGCGGGGAGGAGACCCAGTACTTC

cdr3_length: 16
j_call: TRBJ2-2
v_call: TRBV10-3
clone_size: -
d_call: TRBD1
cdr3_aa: CAISEGQGDGTGELFF
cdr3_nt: TGTGCCATCAGTGAAGGACAGGGTGATGGAACCGGGGAGCTGTTTTTT

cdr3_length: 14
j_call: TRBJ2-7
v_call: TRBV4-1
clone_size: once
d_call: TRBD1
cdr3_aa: CATRSGQGSYEQYF
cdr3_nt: TGCGCAACAAGGTCCGGACAGGGGAGCTACGAGCAGTACTTC

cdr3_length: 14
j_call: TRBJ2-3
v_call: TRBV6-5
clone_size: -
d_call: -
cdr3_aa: CASNRGANTDTQYF
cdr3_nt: TGTGCCAGCAACCGCGGGGCAAACACAGATACGCAGTATTTT

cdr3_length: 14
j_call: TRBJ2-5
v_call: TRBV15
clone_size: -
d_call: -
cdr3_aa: CATSRDQSWATQYF
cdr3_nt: TGTGCCACCAGCAGAGATCAATCGTGGGCGACCCAGTACTTC

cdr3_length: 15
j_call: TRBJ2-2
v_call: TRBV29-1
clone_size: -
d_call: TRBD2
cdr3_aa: CSVRTSGGNTGELFF
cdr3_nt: TGCAGCGTTAGGACTAGCGGGGGGAACACCGGGGAGCTGTTTTTT

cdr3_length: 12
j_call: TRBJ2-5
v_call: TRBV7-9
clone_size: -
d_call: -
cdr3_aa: CASSSYSGGLDF
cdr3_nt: TGTGCCAGCAGCTCATACTCTGGGGGGTTGGACTTC

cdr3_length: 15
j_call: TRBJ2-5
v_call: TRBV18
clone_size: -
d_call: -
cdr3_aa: CASSPPTGLKETQYF
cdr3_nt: TGTGCCAGCTCACCTCCGACAGGATTAAAAGAGACCCAGTACTTC

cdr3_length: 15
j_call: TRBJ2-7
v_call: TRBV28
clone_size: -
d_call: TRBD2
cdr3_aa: CASRRGVAGSLVQYF
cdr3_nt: TGTGCCAGCAGACGCGGAGTAGCGGGGAGTCTAGTGCAGTACTTC

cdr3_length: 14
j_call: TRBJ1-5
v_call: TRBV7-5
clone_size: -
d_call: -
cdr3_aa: CVRSGDRGTQPQHF
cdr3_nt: TGTGTCAGATCAGGGGACAGGGGGACTCAGCCCCAGCATTTT

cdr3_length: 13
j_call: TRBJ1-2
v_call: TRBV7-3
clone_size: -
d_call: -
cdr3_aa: CASSLRGGYGYTF
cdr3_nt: TGTGCCAGCAGCTTAAGAGGGGGCTATGGCTACACCTTC

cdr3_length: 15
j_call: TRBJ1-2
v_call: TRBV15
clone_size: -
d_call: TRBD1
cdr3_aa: CATSRERGTGYGYTF
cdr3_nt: TGTGCCACCAGCAGAGAGAGGGGGACAGGCTATGGCTACACCTTC

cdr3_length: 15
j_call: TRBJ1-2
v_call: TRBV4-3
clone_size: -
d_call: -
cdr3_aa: CASSQAPGSDYGYTF
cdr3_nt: TGCGCCAGCAGCCAAGCCCCGGGGTCGGACTATGGCTACACCTTC

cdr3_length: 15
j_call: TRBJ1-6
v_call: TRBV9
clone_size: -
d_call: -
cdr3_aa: CASSVGQEYNSPLHF
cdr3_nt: TGTGCCAGCAGCGTAGGACAGGAGTATAATTCACCCCTCCACTTT

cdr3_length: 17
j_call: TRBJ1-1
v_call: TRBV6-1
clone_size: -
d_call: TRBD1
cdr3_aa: CASSDVPGQGLNTEAFF
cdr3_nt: TGTGCCAGCAGTGACGTCCCGGGACAGGGATTGAACACTGAAGCTTTCTTT

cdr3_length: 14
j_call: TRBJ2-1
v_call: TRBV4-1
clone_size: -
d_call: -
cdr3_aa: CASSRGSPYNEQFF
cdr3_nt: TGCGCCAGCAGCCGAGGTTCCCCCTACAATGAGCAGTTCTTC

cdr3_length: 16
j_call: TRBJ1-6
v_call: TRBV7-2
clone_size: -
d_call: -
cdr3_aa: CASSLVFGGTRSPLHF
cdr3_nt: TGTGCCAGCAGCTTAGTATTTGGCGGAACGAGGTCACCCCTCCACTTT

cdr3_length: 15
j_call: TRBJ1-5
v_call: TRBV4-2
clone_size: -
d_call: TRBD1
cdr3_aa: CASSHRDRADQPQHF
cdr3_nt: TGTGCCAGCAGCCACCGGGACAGGGCAGATCAGCCCCAGCATTTT

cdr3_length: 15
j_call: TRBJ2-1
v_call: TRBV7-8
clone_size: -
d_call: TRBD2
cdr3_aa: CASTLGGLANNEQFF
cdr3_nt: TGTGCCAGCACCCTAGGGGGACTAGCGAACAATGAGCAGTTCTTC

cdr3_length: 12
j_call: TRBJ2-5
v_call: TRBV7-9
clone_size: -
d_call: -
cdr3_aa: CASSWAQETQYF
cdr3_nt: TGTGCCAGCAGCTGGGCCCAAGAGACCCAGTACTTC

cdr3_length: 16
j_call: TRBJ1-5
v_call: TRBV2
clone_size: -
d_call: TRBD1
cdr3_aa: CASSGRRTGGNQPQHF
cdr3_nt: TGTGCCAGCAGTGGACGGAGGACAGGGGGCAATCAGCCCCAGCATTTT

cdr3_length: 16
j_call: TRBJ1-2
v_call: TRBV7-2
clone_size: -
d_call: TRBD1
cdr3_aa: CASSRARTGGSGGYTF
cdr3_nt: TGTGCCAGCAGCCGGGCTCGGACAGGGGGCTCTGGTGGCTACACCTTC

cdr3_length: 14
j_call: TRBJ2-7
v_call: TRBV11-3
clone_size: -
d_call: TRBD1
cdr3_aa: CASSLGTGFYEQYF
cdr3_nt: TGTGCCAGCAGCCTCGGGACAGGGTTCTACGAGCAGTACTTC

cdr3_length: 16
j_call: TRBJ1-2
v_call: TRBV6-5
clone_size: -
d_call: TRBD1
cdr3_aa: CASSFQPPGQGDGYTF
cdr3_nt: TGTGCCAGCAGTTTCCAACCCCCGGGACAGGGGGATGGCTACACCTTC

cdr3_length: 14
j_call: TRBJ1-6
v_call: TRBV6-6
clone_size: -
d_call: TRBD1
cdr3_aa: CASSPTGGGPPLHF
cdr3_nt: TGTGCCAGCAGCCCTACAGGGGGCGGACCACCCCTCCACTTT

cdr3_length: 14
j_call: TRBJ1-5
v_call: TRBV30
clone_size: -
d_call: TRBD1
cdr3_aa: CAWSPGTGGQPQHF
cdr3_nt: TGTGCCTGGAGTCCCGGGACAGGGGGCCAGCCCCAGCATTTT